These 14 T cell receptor beta chains came from one sample sequenced in a study of spatial heterogeneity in lung cancer. TCRdb itself ran the 5' RACE reads through MiXCR, one entry per CDR3 protein. The table lists 45,000 to 50,000 distinct CDR3 sequences, about 12% of them singletons. Noted time point: blood at routine non-recurrence follow-up after resection. The source was PBMCs, collected at follow-up. Receptors were obtained from a male donor with early-stage non-small cell lung cancer.

The chain employs TRBV7-2 and TRBJ2-5, with D possibly being TRBD2 (5 bases). The CDR3 runs 13 residues. From germline, CDR1 is SGHTA and CDR2 FQGNSA. Trimming removed 7 bases from V and 7 bases from J, with 16 bases in between. The CDR3 DNA follows: TGTGCCAGCAACAGCGGTCGGGTGGCGACCCAGTACTTC. Encoded protein: CASNSGRVATQYF.

This clonotype was seen only a few times. DNA for the CDR3: TGTGCCATCAGGGACGGACAAAGCACCGGGGAGCTGTTTTTT. Translating gives CAIRDGQSTGELFF. V usage is TRBV10-3 and J usage is TRBJ2-2; D possibly corresponds to TRBD1 (5 bases). Germline V gene sequence: CDR1 ENHRY, CDR2 SYGVKD. Trimming stripped 6 bases from V and 4 bases from J, with 12 bases between. The length of the CDR3 is 14 residues.

The rearrangement links TRBV6-2 or TRBV6-3 to TRBJ2-3; D is tentatively TRBD1 or TRBD2 (5 bases each). Trimming cost V 2 bases and J 2 bases, with 14 bases left between them. The CDR3 is made up of 16 amino acids. CDR1 and CDR2 from the germline V gene are MNHEY and SVGEGT. The CDR3 sequence is CASSYGGKENTDTQYF. CDR3 bases: TGTGCCAGCAGTTACGGGGGTAAGGAGAACACAGATACGCAGTATTTT.

This chain connects TRBV6-5 to TRBJ1-3; unclear D gene. Trimming removed 6 bases from V and 0 bases from J, with 12 bases in between. There are 15 residues in the CDR3. CDR1 MNHEY and CDR2 SVGAGI come from the germline V gene. CDR3 bases: TGTGCCAGCAGCCAAGACGGAAACTCTGGAAACACCATATATTTT. Its protein is CASSQDGNSGNTIYF.

This chain joins TRBV29-1 and TRBJ1-1; D unclear. The CDR3 extends over 15 amino acids. CDR1 SQVTM and CDR2 ANQGSEA come from the germline V gene. With 7 bases removed from V and 4 bases from J, the gap between germline ends came to 22 bases. The CDR3 DNA sequence: TGCAGCGGCCTCACCTACCCGGGTTCGGGCACTGAAGCTTTCTTT. It encodes CSGLTYPGSGTEAFF.

This chain joins TRBV7-2 and TRBJ2-3; D possibly corresponds to TRBD1 (5 bases). CDR3 length: 13 amino acids. The V gene lost 1 base and the J gene lost 4 bases, with 6 bases spanning the gap. Per the germline V gene, CDR1 is SGHTA and CDR2 is FQGNSA. CDR3 loop: CASSLGGPDTQYF. The DNA for the CDR3 is TGTGCCAGCAGCTTAGGGGGCCCAGATACGCAGTATTTT.

The chain employs TRBV6-1 and TRBJ2-5, with a weak D call TRBD2 (5 bases). The ends were cut back, 6 bases at V and 4 bases at J, with 18 bases in the middle. CDR3 length: 15 amino acids. Germline lookup yields CDR1 MNHNS and CDR2 SASEGT. The CDR3 sequence: CASRSLEGSPETQYF. The CDR3 coding sequence is TGTGCCAGCAGAAGTTTAGAGGGCTCCCCAGAGACCCAGTACTTC.

This clonotype was detected many times. The chain recombines TRBV12-3 or TRBV12-4 with TRBJ2-7, with TRBD2 identical over 8 bases. This CDR3 spans 12 amino acids. J gave up 6 bases and V 6 bases, and 4 bases lay outside the gene matches. CDR3 sequence reads: CASSRSGSEQYF. The CDR3 DNA is TGTGCCAGCAGCCGGAGCGGGAGCGAGCAGTACTTC.

This clonotype was seen many times. The CDR3 reads CASSPERRTYEQYF. CDR3 bases: TGTGCCAGCAGTCCCGAGCGGAGAACCTACGAGCAGTACTTC. The chain uses TRBV27 and TRBJ2-7; the D gene is possibly TRBD2 (5 bases). Trimming cost V 5 bases and J 2 bases, with 13 bases left between them. CDR1 is MNHEY and CDR2 is SMNVEV in the germline V gene (reference sequence). The CDR3 contains 14 residues.

The chain is built from TRBV12-3 or TRBV12-4 and TRBJ2-2, with D maybe TRBD1 (5 bases). There are 15 residues in the CDR3. Trimming shortened V by 3 bases and J by 6 bases, and 14 bases separated the two germline ends. Written as DNA, the CDR3 is TGTGCCAGCAGTTTGAGGCAGGGTTCCCCCGGGGAGCTGTTTTTT. It encodes CASSLRQGSPGELFF.

This clonotype was observed at least ten times. V usage is TRBV7-2 and J usage is TRBJ2-7, with 11 bases lining up with TRBD2. This CDR3 spans 14 amino acids. Germline CDR1 and CDR2: SGHTA and FQGNSA. V was clipped by 5 bases and J by 6 bases; unmatched bases: 6. The CDR3 region has the DNA TGTGCCAGCAGCCCCGGGACTAGCGGAGTCGAGCAGTACTTC. This sequence encodes CASSPGTSGVEQYF.

The chain has TRBV6-5 and TRBJ1-5; no definite D call. V lost 0 bases and J lost 4, with 7 bases in between. CDR1 is MNHEY, CDR2 SVGAGI, per germline. This CDR3 spans 14 amino acids. The CDR3 loop reads CASSYSSRNQPQHF. CDR3 in DNA: TGTGCCAGCAGTTACTCGAGCCGAAATCAGCCCCAGCATTTT.

V is TRBV7-2 and J is TRBJ2-7; no definite D call. This CDR3 region has 15 residues. The V gene lost 2 bases and the J gene lost 6 bases, with 17 bases spanning the gap. Germline CDR1 is SGHTA and CDR2 is FQGNSA. The CDR3 DNA is TGTGCCAGCAGCTTATCCCGCGACGCCGGCCGCGAGCAGTACTTC. Protein product: CASSLSRDAGREQYF.

This clonotype was picked up a small number of times. The genes are TRBV5-1 and TRBJ2-1; D is uncertain. Germline V lookup: CDR1 SGHRS, CDR2 YFSETQ. With 7 bases removed from V and 4 bases from J, the gap between germline ends came to 18 bases. CDR3 size: 15 residues. As DNA, the CDR3 is TGCGCCAGCCGCGGCGTCGGGCAACTTTACAATGAGCAGTTCTTC. Protein: CASRGVGQLYNEQFF.